The 24 T cell receptor beta chains in this list originate from one sample, sequenced in a study of T cell repertoires in aging, cancer and after chemotherapy. Rearranged V-D-J TRB sequences were amplified with a mixed TRB-A/B primer pool. One entry per CDR3 protein results from TCRdb running MiXCR on the multiplex PCR reads. The table shows 9,500 to 15,000 distinct CDR3 sequences, with 31% occurring only once. The template was genomic DNA from peripheral blood, not RNA. Sequenced sample: blood. The receptors were gathered from a human donor in good health. The donor label of this sample is uncertain.

This clonotype was detected only a few times. The rearrangement links TRBV5-6 to TRBJ1-2; D is unresolved. Trimming took off 1 base at V and 5 bases at J, with 6 bases between the two ends. CDR1 and CDR2 from the germline V gene are SGHDT and YYEEEE. The CDR3 contains 12 residues. In nucleotides, the CDR3 is TGTGCCAGCAGCTTGACAGATTATGGCTACACCTTC. It is translated as CASSLTDYGYTF.

This clonotype has more than one count but fewer than ten. V is TRBV5-4 and J is TRBJ2-2, with TRBD2 identical over 9 bases. The germline gives CDR1 SGHNT, CDR2 YYREEE (reference sequence). This CDR3 has 16 amino acids. The ends lost 4 bases at V and 6 bases at J; junction bases unmatched: 10. DNA of the CDR3: TGTGCCAGCAGCCGGTCTGTGCTAGCGGGGTCCGGGGAGCTGTTTTTT. It encodes CASSRSVLAGSGELFF.

This clonotype occurred a few times. The genes are TRBV12-3 or TRBV12-4 and TRBJ2-1, with 9 bases that match TRBD2. The ends lost 2 bases at V and 8 bases at J; junction bases unmatched: 4. The CDR3 is 14 residues long. DNA of the CDR3: TGTGCCAGCAGTTTATCCACTAGCGGGTATGAGCAGTTCTTC. Its protein product is CASSLSTSGYEQFF.

This clonotype was seen a handful of times. V is TRBV5-1 and J is TRBJ1-2; D unresolved. Germline-derived CDR1 and CDR2 are SGHRS and YFSETQ. Trimming pared 4 bases from V and 1 base from J, leaving 14 bases between. The CDR3 is 15 amino acids. CDR3 in amino acids: CASSGTAFLNYGYTF. CDR3 DNA sequence: TGCGCCAGCAGCGGTACAGCGTTCCTTAACTATGGCTACACCTTC.

This clonotype appeared a few times. The chain combines TRBV18 with TRBJ2-5; D remains ambiguous. Trimming cost V 2 bases and J 5 bases, with 21 bases left between them. This CDR3 is 17 amino acids long. Germline V gene lookup returns CDR1 KGHSH and CDR2 LQKENI. CDR3 DNA: TGTGCCAGCTCACCAGGCTTCATGGGTTTTCGAAGGGAGACCCAGTACTTC. Protein product: CASSPGFMGFRRETQYF.

V usage is TRBV20-1 and J usage is TRBJ2-5; the match to TRBD2 covers 9 bases. The length of the CDR3 is 16 residues. V lost 0 bases, J lost 1 base, and 6 bases stayed unmatched. The germline CDR1 and CDR2 sequences are DFQATT and SNEGSKA (reference sequence). DNA for the CDR3: TGCAGTGCTAGAGATAGTGGCGGGGGGGCCCAAGAGACCCAGTACTTC. It codes for CSARDSGGGAQETQYF.

The chain joins TRBV6-1 to TRBJ1-5; D perhaps matches TRBD1 (6 bases). The germline gives CDR1 MNHNS, CDR2 SASEGT. This CDR3 region has 14 residues. V dropped 0 bases and J dropped 5 bases, with 8 bases sitting between them. Here the CDR3 reads CASSEADRYQPQHF. The CDR3 DNA reads as TGTGCCAGCAGTGAAGCCGACAGGTATCAGCCCCAGCATTTT.

Regarding this clonotype: Since no conserved phenylalanine or tryptophan closes the CDR3, a read error is the likely cause. V is TRBV12-3 or TRBV12-4 and J is TRBJ1-6, with 8 bases identical to TRBD1. There are 14 residues in the CDR3. V was pared by 4 bases and J by 11 bases, with 7 bases of the junction left unmatched. The CDR3, as DNA: TGTGCCAGCAGTTCAGGGGGCAAGGTGGCACCCCTCCACTCT. Translating gives CASSSGGKVAPLHS.

This clonotype was observed a few times. V and J are TRBV27 and TRBJ2-6; D unresolved. Trimming took 5 bases from V and 0 from J, leaving 2 bases between them. Germline loops: CDR1 MNHEY, CDR2 SMNVEV (reference sequence). The CDR3 contains 13 residues. CDR3 sequence reads: CASSPSGANVLTF. DNA of the CDR3: TGTGCCAGCAGTCCCTCTGGGGCCAACGTCCTGACTTTC.

The V and J genes are TRBV14 and TRBJ2-5; the D call may be TRBD1 or TRBD2 (5 bases each). In germline, CDR1 is SGHDN, CDR2 FVKESK. The CDR3 extends over 15 amino acids. V dropped 1 base and J dropped 2 bases, with 11 bases sitting between them. CDR3 coding DNA: TGTGCCAGCAGCCAAGCCGTGGGACGGCAAGAGACCCAGTACTTC. Its protein product is CASSQAVGRQETQYF.

This chain links TRBV11-1 with TRBJ2-7; no reliable D call. The germline V and J ends were trimmed by 4 bases and 2 bases, with 6 bases remaining between them. CDR1 SGHAT and CDR2 FQDESV come from the germline V gene (reference sequence). CDR3 length: 12 residues. The CDR3 coding sequence is TGTGCCAGCAGCTGGGGTACCTACGAGCAGTACTTC. It encodes CASSWGTYEQYF.

The CDR3 DNA follows: TGTGCCAGCAGGAAGGACAACTACGAGCAGTACTTC. This sequence encodes CASRKDNYEQYF. The chain links TRBV12-3 or TRBV12-4 to TRBJ2-7; maybe TRBD1 (5 bases). Trimming pared 6 bases from V and 3 bases from J, leaving 9 bases between. The CDR3 extends over 12 amino acids.

The gene calls are TRBV25-1 and TRBJ2-7; D is possibly TRBD2 (5 bases). The CDR3 spans 12 residues. V dropped 6 bases and J dropped 7 bases, with 13 bases sitting between them. Germline loops: CDR1 MGHDK, CDR2 SYGVNS. The CDR3 DNA sequence: TGTGCCAGCAGGAGCGGTCCCCTTGAGCAGTACTTC. Translated, it gives CASRSGPLEQYF.

The chain links TRBV27 to TRBJ1-1; no clear D gene. The CDR3 spans 14 residues. Looked up from germline, CDR1 is MNHEY and CDR2 is SMNVEV (reference sequence). With 6 bases removed from V and 2 bases from J, the gap between germline ends came to 13 bases. CDR3 coding DNA: TGTGCCAGCAGCTTAGACGGAGGTAACACTGAAGCTTTCTTT. It specifies CASSLDGGNTEAFF.

The chain couples TRBV27 to TRBJ1-2; 12 nucleotides align to TRBD1. CDR1 and CDR2 (germline): MNHEY, SMNVEV (reference sequence). This CDR3 comprises 14 residues. J lost 8 bases, V lost 6 bases, and 7 bases had no gene match. CDR3 DNA: TGTGCCAGCAGGCCGGGACAGGGGGCGTTGGGCTACACCTTC. This gives the protein CASRPGQGALGYTF.

V usage is TRBV19 and J usage is TRBJ2-1; no reliable D call. Germline loops: CDR1 LNHDA, CDR2 SQIVND (reference sequence). Trimming shortened V by 1 base and J by 10 bases, and 8 bases separated the two germline ends. The CDR3 is 12 amino acids. CDR3 loop: CASSIARGEQFF. The CDR3, as DNA: TGTGCCAGTAGTATAGCGCGAGGCGAGCAGTTCTTC. Complete variable domain (other parts from reference TRBV19 and TRBJ2-1): DGGITQSPKYLFRKEGQNVTLSCEQNLNHDAMYWYRQDPGQGLRLIYYSQIVNDFQKGDIAEGYSVSREKKESFPLTVTSAQKNPTAFYLCASSIARGEQFFGPGTRLTVL.

This clonotype is medium-sized in the sample. The rearrangement links TRBV19 to TRBJ1-2; perhaps TRBD1 as D (6 bases). The CDR3 spans 13 residues. V lost 10 bases to trimming and J lost 8 bases, with 20 bases between them. From germline, CDR1 is LNHDA and CDR2 SQIVND (reference sequence). CDR3 sequence (DNA): TGTGCCACATGGAGGAGGACAGCACCGGGCTACACCTTC. Translated: CATWRRTAPGYTF. Drawing the rest from reference TRBV19 and TRBJ1-2, the complete variable domain is DGGITQSPKYLFRKEGQNVTLSCEQNLNHDAMYWYRQDPGQGLRLIYYSQIVNDFQKGDIAEGYSVSREKKESFPLTVTSAQKNPTAFYLCATWRRTAPGYTFGSGTRLTVV.

This clonotype was recorded a few times. The rearrangement links TRBV12-3 or TRBV12-4 to TRBJ2-7; D might be TRBD2 (6 bases). V was clipped by 5 bases and J by 7 bases, with 15 bases between them. The CDR3 consists of 13 residues. DNA of the CDR3: TGTGCCAGCAGTGGGGGGACCGCCTGGGAGCAGTACTTC. It is translated as CASSGGTAWEQYF.

The J gene is TRBJ2-7, the V gene TRBV12-3 or TRBV12-4, with TRBD2 matching 11 bases. The CDR3 is 14 amino acids. J lost 3 bases, V lost 6 bases, and 4 bases had no gene match. CDR3 sequence reads: CASSPLAGDYEQYF. The CDR3 region has the DNA TGTGCCAGCAGCCCACTAGCGGGGGACTACGAGCAGTACTTC.

The chain couples TRBV12-3 or TRBV12-4 to TRBJ2-1, with D possibly being TRBD1 (6 bases). V lost 4 bases to trimming and J lost 8 bases, with 18 bases between them. This CDR3 is built from 15 residues. The CDR3: CASSSKTGLGDEQFF. The CDR3 nucleotides are TGTGCCAGCAGTTCCAAGACAGGTCTCGGGGATGAGCAGTTCTTC.

The chain employs TRBV6-5 and TRBJ1-4; D remains unclear. V was trimmed by 5 bases and J by 7 bases, leaving 17 bases between them. This CDR3 spans 15 amino acids. Germline assignment: CDR1 MNHEY and CDR2 SVGAGI. In nucleotides, the CDR3 is TGTGCCAGCAGTCGCCGGGTCCCAGTCCGTGAAAAACTGTTTTTT. This codes for CASSRRVPVREKLFF.

With respect to this clonotype: At one boundary the junction diverges from the germline segment, which might be a read error. The chain has TRBV6-4 and TRBJ2-1, with 15 positions matching TRBD2. CDR3 length equals 15 residues. The germline gives CDR1 MRHNA, CDR2 SNTAGT. This CDR3 reads CASGDGTSGGNEQFF. CDR3 DNA sequence: TGTGCCAGCGGTGACGGGACTAGCGGGGGGAATGAGCAGTTCTTC.

This clonotype has just a few counts. This chain joins TRBV19 and TRBJ1-2, with 9 bases identical to TRBD1. CDR3 length: 15 amino acids. Losses at the gene ends were 7 bases for V and 5 bases for J; bases not matched to a gene: 11. Germline-derived CDR1 and CDR2 are LNHDA and SQIVND (reference sequence). CDR3 region: CASTPLGGQGYGYTF. CDR3 nucleotide sequence: TGTGCCAGTACCCCGTTGGGGGGACAGGGTTATGGCTACACCTTC.

This clonotype has more than one count but fewer than ten. The chain has TRBV19 and TRBJ1-5, with D possibly being TRBD1 (6 bases). V lost 3 bases and J lost 6, with 15 bases in between. There are 15 residues in the CDR3. Per germline, CDR1 LNHDA and CDR2 SQIVND (reference sequence). DNA for the CDR3: TGTGCCAGTAGTATCGGGGGCATGGGGACTCAGCCCCAGCATTTT. This gives the protein CASSIGGMGTQPQHF.